One sample yielded the 3 T cell receptor beta chains listed below, sequenced in a study of beta chain features in type 1 diabetes. The sequenced template was cDNA made from the entire isolated RNA. Sequenced by immunoSEQ multiplex PCR; TCRdb stores in-frame clones only, minus some. Among around 200,000 clones listed, 13% were seen once. Source material: central memory CD4+ T cells from blood. Receptors originate from a young woman in good health.

The rearrangement joins TRBV7-2 to TRBJ1-4, with D tentatively TRBD1 (5 bases). This CDR3 region has 14 residues. Germline CDR1 is SGHTA and CDR2 is FQGNSA. Trimming took off 4 bases at V and 5 bases at J, with 11 bases between the two ends. This chain's CDR3 is CASSSGGGNEKLFF. The DNA for the CDR3 is TGTGCCAGCAGCTCCGGGGGGGGGAATGAAAAACTGTTTTTT.

In its sample, this clone was seen a few times. The V and J genes are TRBV7-9 and TRBJ2-7; 7 bases are shared with TRBD1. This CDR3 has 15 residues. Germline assignment: CDR1 SEHNR and CDR2 FQNEAQ (reference sequence). V shed 4 bases, J shed 2 bases, and the junction held 8 bases outside the gene matches. CDR3 DNA sequence: TGTGCCAGCAGCTCGACAGGGCCAGGAACCTACGAGCAGTACTTC. As protein: CASSSTGPGTYEQYF.

This clone was counted only a few times. CDR3 bases: TGTGCCAGCAGCATGGTGGAGGGGGAAAAACTGTTTTTT. Its translation is CASSMVEGEKLFF. J is TRBJ1-4 and V is TRBV5-4; tentatively, D is TRBD1 (5 bases). Deletions cut 4 bases from V and 8 bases from J, with 12 bases between. The germline V gene has CDR1 SGHNT and CDR2 YYREEE (reference sequence). The CDR3 spans 13 residues.